Detailed here is one T cell receptor (beta chain). Its antigen is not identified. These data come from a study of B cell selection in AIRE deficiency. Study-wide results and caveats: Shorter CDR3s marked shared Treg sequences, biased toward few non-templated insertions. Approximately 30% of healthy-donor shared Treg TCRbeta sequences appeared in patient Tconv cells.

Germline V CDR1 and CDR2: SNHLY, FYNNEI. This CDR3 region has 14 residues. With 6 bases clipped from V and 4 bases from J, the junction kept 8 bases outside the gene matches. The regulatory T cell sort gate was CD4+CD25hiCD127low/negative. Control samples were from healthy, unrelated donors. The table came from immunoSEQ multiplex PCR; TCRdb's copy has only in-frame clones and leaves some out. The sample lists about 22,000 clones, about 90% occurring once. The chain joins TRBV2 to TRBJ2-5, with TRBD2 identical over 7 bases. The specimen sequenced was CD4+CD25+ Tregs sorted from PBMCs. The source of this sequence is a human donor in good health. The CDR3 DNA reads TGTGCCAGCAGAGAACTTGCTAGCGGAGAGACCCAGTACTTC. This translates into CASRELASGETQYF.